This T cell receptor beta chain was sequenced in a study of blood T cell repertoires in COVID-19. Study in general: Donors in the United States, Italy and Spain gave samples during acute or convalescent COVID-19. Nucleic acid was either cDNA or gDNA, and it came from T cells, B-cell-depleted T cells, or PBMCs.

How the authors handled the data: The assay estimated nucleated cells by amplifying reference gene primers. Generated by immunoSEQ multiplex PCR, the TCRdb table keeps only in-frame clones and is missing some. The DNA was the basis for D and trimming; V, J and clone size are from that table. Of 95,000 to 150,000 clones listed, roughly 77% are singletons. The CDR3 is 15 residues long. Germline values: CDR1 KGHSH, CDR2 LQKENI. The V end lost 0 bases, the J end lost 5 bases, and 10 bases lay between the germline ends. This sequence joins TRBV18 and TRBJ2-2; D is perhaps TRBD1 (5 bases). The sequenced sample was peripheral blood. The clonotype originates from a man aged 60-69 years with active or convalescent COVID-19. CDR3 region: CASSPPDDSTGELFF. The CDR3 DNA follows: TGTGCCAGCTCACCACCGGACGACAGTACCGGGGAGCTGTTTTTT.